This T cell receptor (beta chain) stems from a study of T-cell memory formation after mild COVID-19. The CDR3 sequence is 15 residues long. CDR1 is SGHRS, CDR2 YFSETQ, per germline. Trimming shortened V by 5 bases and J by 0 bases, and 13 bases separated the two germline ends. TCRdb used MiXCR to reprocess the 5' RACE reads, holding one entry per CDR3 protein. The data contain under 250,000 distinct CDR3 sequences, 9.5% of them singletons. Study-wide points: Largely, contracting CD4+ clones fell within CM and EM, and contracting CD8+ clones within EMRA. Clones shrinking between day 15 and 85 showed a balanced CD4/CD8 split, and those that grew later tilted toward CD4+.

Points on this clonotype: The target antigen is unknown.

This clonotype was obtained from a man aged 18 to 30 who had mild COVID-19 (a few samples of this study predate the infection). Cell type and time point are not known. The V and J genes are TRBV5-1 and TRBJ2-3, with TRBD1 as a possible D gene (6 bases). The specimen was PBMCs or a T cell subset sorted from them (not recorded which). CDR3 nucleotide sequence: TGCGCCAGCAGACAGGGCTTTTCTAGCACAGATACGCAGTATTTT. Translated, it gives CASRQGFSSTDTQYF.